The 2 T cell receptor beta chains in this list originate from one sample, sequenced in a study of metastatic and nonmetastatic thyroid tumors. All patients were untreated before thyroid surgery. TCRdb redid the clone calls on the PCR reads using MiXCR. The sample lists about 12,000 clones, 31% occurring once. Input material: tumor tissue. Receptors were obtained from a male donor with papillary thyroid cancer or a benign thyroid nodule (not recorded which). Some clones in this sample may be carry-over from other donors' samples.

This clone was counted many times. The rearrangement joins TRBV24-1 to TRBJ2-1; tentative D call: TRBD2 (6 bases). Looked up from germline, CDR1 is KGHDR and CDR2 is SFDVKD. The V end was cut by 2 bases, the J end by 0 bases, with 7 bases between. This CDR3 region has 15 residues. The CDR3 is CATSDYGSSYNEQFF. The CDR3 nucleotides read TGTGCCACCAGTGATTACGGGAGCTCCTACAATGAGCAGTTCTTC.

This clone was found a few times. A much bigger clone sits one base away, suggesting this may be a read error. The chain combines TRBV7-2 with TRBJ2-3; D unresolved. V lost 9 bases to trimming and J lost 4 bases, with 11 bases between them. This CDR3 comprises 12 residues. The germline V gene has CDR1 SGHTA and CDR2 FQGNSA. CDR3 bases: TGTGCCAGAGTCCGGTTCTCAGATACGCAGTATTTT. This gives the protein CARVRFSDTQYF.